The entry below gives a single T cell receptor (beta chain) sequence along with its context. Its target is unknown. CD45RO-negative, CCR7-selected cells formed the naive CD8 fraction, which excluded terminally differentiated effector memory CD45RA+ cells. Germline lookup yields CDR1 WSHSY and CDR2 SAAADI. CDR3 size: 15 residues. The V and J ends lost 7 bases and 4 bases, in that order; junction bases with no gene match: 11. This sample was included in a study of shared clonotypes between healthy human individuals. Notes on the study in general: Sharing across four donors was highest in naive CD4 (around 5%) and lowest in memory CD8 (roughly 0.4%). Large sequencing depth failed to make sorted-subset sequencing complete, rarefaction showed. Some clonotypes were shared by all four sorted-subset donors, while others were not shared. The non-shared ones had lower generation probabilities than the shared ones.

Samples underwent the assay at deep level. Sequencing used immunoSEQ multiplex PCR; TCRdb keeps in-frame clones, though not all of them. This sample has hundreds of thousands of clones; roughly 96% occur once, and the top ten carry roughly 0.23%. The sequence came from a man aged 25-40 years in good health. The specimen was naive CD8+ T cells sorted from blood. The genes are TRBV10-2 and TRBJ1-2; 8 bases are a match to TRBD1. This CDR3 reads CASTKTDREGYGYTF. In DNA, the CDR3 is TGCGCCAGCACGAAAACGGACAGGGAGGGCTATGGCTACACCTTC.